This T cell receptor (beta chain) was sequenced in a study of breast tumors, draining lymph nodes, adjacent tissues listed by TCRdb under 2016. Concerning the study at large: TCR beta repertoires were compared across tumor, adjacent nontumor tissue and axillary lymph nodes obtained from breast cancer patients. The study was designed to assess the relationships and possible T-cell exchange between tumor, surrounding tissue and draining lymph node repertoires in human breast cancer.

Beyond this particular receptor, the publication reports: Tumor and nontumor tissue repertoires were significantly more similar in luminal-like than in basal-like breast cancer. Tumor T-cell repertoires showed less diversity than lymph node repertoires and more diversity than nontumor tissue repertoires, and tumor T-cell repertoires showed preferential V and J gene usage. The conclusion that tumor T cells originate in lymph nodes was framed as consistent with a hypothesis rather than directly demonstrated. A scenario in which most tumor T cells derive from the lymph node and then expand within tumor tissue was judged to be consistent with the data.

Remarks on this clonotype: Its antigen is still unknown. One end of the junction does not line up with germline, which may come from a read error.

Sequenced on an Illumina HiSeq 2000. TCR beta chain libraries were generated by multiplex PCR amplification. The amplified TCR beta chain products were analyzed by high-throughput sequencing. TCRdb redid the processing of the public reads, applying fastp at Q25 and MiXCR, and retained in-frame beta chains. Rows are combined by CDR3 protein, so each entry shows the most common genes and DNA. For this sample the table gives 150,000 to 200,000 distinct CDR3 sequences, of which around 33% were detected only once. The ten biggest clones cover about 3.8% of the sample. The germline V gene provides CDR1 MDHEN and CDR2 SYDVKM. The CDR3 numbers 12 residues from cysteine through phenylalanine. Just CDR3 DNA is preserved here, 36 bases in frame from base 1. The lymph node samples were taken from the axillary draining lymph nodes of breast cancer patients.

Sequences were obtained from axillary lymph node tissue. The TCR originated in a female donor with breast cancer. Some clones in this sample may be carry-over from other donors' samples. This receptor chain uses TRBV28 and TRBJ2-1; the D segment cannot be called with confidence. At the DNA level, the sequence is TGTGCCAGCAAGGAGTCCCGCAACGAGCAGCTCTTC. Its amino acids are CASKESRNEQLF.